The 7 T cell receptor beta chains in this list originate from one sample, sequenced in a study of blood T cell repertoires in COVID-19. The data were produced by immunoSEQ multiplex PCR, yet TCRdb's version contains in-frame clones alone and is incomplete. Among more than 300,000 clones listed, approximately 84% were seen once. The sequencing input was PBMCs or T cells enriched from blood (not recorded which). The receptors here all came from a woman aged 18-29 years who had recovered from COVID-19.

This chain uses TRBV11-2 with TRBJ2-1; possibly TRBD2 for D (7 bases). The V end was cut by 5 bases, the J end by 10 bases, with 15 bases between. CDR1 and CDR2 (germline): SGHAT, FQNNGV. The CDR3 is 13 amino acids. The chain's CDR3 is CASSLAGAAEQFF. The CDR3, as DNA: TGTGCCAGCAGCCTGGCGGGGGCGGCCGAGCAGTTCTTC.

This chain connects TRBV13 to TRBJ2-2; the D gene is possibly TRBD2 (5 bases). There are 16 residues in the CDR3. The V end lost 2 bases, the J end lost 3 bases, and 13 bases lay between the germline ends. CDR1 PRHDT and CDR2 FYEKMQ come from the germline V gene (reference sequence). The DNA of the CDR3 is TGTGCCAGCAGCTTATGGTTTCGAGGGCACACCGGGGAGCTGTTTTTT. Translation: CASSLWFRGHTGELFF.

The J gene is TRBJ1-2, the V gene TRBV28, with D possibly TRBD1 on 5 matching bases. CDR1 is MDHEN, CDR2 SYDVKM, per germline. The CDR3 is 13 residues long. V gave up 5 bases and J gave up 5 bases, with 12 bases separating them. CDR3 amino acids: CASSQGEVYGYTF. The DNA for the CDR3 is TGTGCCAGCAGTCAAGGGGAAGTTTATGGCTACACCTTC.

This rearrangement joins TRBV24-1 to TRBJ2-3; TRBD2 agrees at 11 bases. CDR1 and CDR2 from the germline V gene are KGHDR and SFDVKD. CDR3 length equals 17 residues. Trimming at V came to 4 bases and at J to 2 bases, leaving 7 bases not matched to a gene. The CDR3 nucleotides are TGTGCCACCAGTGACCCGGGACTAGCGGACTACACAGATACGCAGTATTTT. Its translation is CATSDPGLADYTDTQYF.

This clone was seen a few times. The chain links TRBV4-1 to TRBJ1-2; D is possibly TRBD1 (6 bases). CDR1 is MGHRA, CDR2 YSYEKL, per germline. This CDR3 region has 13 residues. With 6 bases removed from V and 6 bases from J, the gap between germline ends came to 14 bases. Here the CDR3 DNA reads TGCGCCAGCAGGGGGCTGAGGGGGAATGGCTACACCTTC. Protein product: CASRGLRGNGYTF.

V and J are TRBV28 and TRBJ1-4, with 9 bases aligning to TRBD1. J gave up 6 bases and V 5 bases, and 13 bases lay outside the gene matches. The CDR3 is 17 residues long. Germline assignment: CDR1 MDHEN and CDR2 SYDVKM. CDR3 protein: CASSARTGAVSDEKLFF. The CDR3 region has the DNA TGTGCCAGCAGTGCAAGGACAGGGGCGGTATCAGATGAAAAACTGTTTTTT.

The V and J genes are TRBV2 and TRBJ1-1; TRBD1 aligns across 11 bases. Germline CDR1 reads SNHLY; CDR2 reads FYNNEI. The CDR3 totals 16 residues. Trimming cost V 7 bases and J 1 base; bases outside gene matches: 8. The CDR3: CASNGQGAFGNTEAFF. CDR3 DNA: TGTGCCAGCAATGGACAGGGGGCTTTTGGGAACACTGAAGCTTTCTTT.